The 25 T cell receptor beta chains listed next were all sequenced from one sample in a study of OX40 agonist ivuxolimab in advanced cancers. The data were produced by immunoSEQ multiplex PCR, yet TCRdb's version contains in-frame clones alone and is incomplete. The sample records 90,000 or so clones, around 91% being singletons. The sample in question was CD4+ or CD8+ T cells sorted from blood, obtained in a trial of the OX40 agonist ivuxolimab. Receptors originate from an adult with an advanced solid tumor such as melanoma, head and neck, liver or kidney cancer.

In the case of this clone: An end of the junction differs from the germline gene, which may be a read error. The chain carries TRBV11-2 and TRBJ2-7, with D perhaps assigned TRBD1 or TRBD2 (5 bases each). CDR1 and CDR2 (germline): SGHAT, FQNNGV. The CDR3 sequence is 13 residues long. The CDR3 reads CASTKSGVGRLHF. DNA for the CDR3: TGTGCCAGCACCAAGTCCGGGGTGGGGCGTTTGCACTTC.

In the case of this clone: A junction end diverges from the germline sequence, so it may reflect a read error. This sequence joins TRBV7-8 and TRBJ2-5; D unresolved. CDR1 SGHVS and CDR2 FQNEAQ come from the germline V gene. The CDR3 covers 11 residues. In DNA form, the CDR3 reads TGTGCCAGCAGCAACAGAGAGACCCGGTACTTC. Protein: CASSNRETRYF.

Concerning this clone itself: The junction and the germline gene differ at one end; a read error may be behind it. This sample includes further DNA sequences coding for the same CDR3. The chain is built from TRBV19 and TRBJ2-7; TRBD1 agrees at 8 bases. The CDR3 loop spans 15 amino acids. Germline values: CDR1 LNHDA, CDR2 SQIVND (reference sequence). As DNA, the CDR3 is TGCGCCAGTAGTACTCTATGGCAGGGGGCGTGGGAGCAGTACTTC. This translates into CASSTLWQGAWEQYF.

The V gene is TRBV29-1, the J gene TRBJ1-1; D unclear. Germline V lookup: CDR1 SQVTM, CDR2 ANQGSEA. This CDR3 is 12 amino acids long. Trimming removed 5 bases at V and 6 bases at J, with 13 bases between. The CDR3 protein is CSVNQGGAEAFF. CDR3 bases: TGCAGCGTTAACCAAGGAGGTGCTGAAGCTTTCTTT.

The CDR3 is CAWSRGGPETYEQYF. The CDR3 region has the DNA TGTGCCTGGAGTCGGGGGGGACCGGAAACCTACGAGCAGTACTTC. The chain is built from TRBV30 and TRBJ2-7; 8 bases fit TRBD2. The CDR3 is 15 residues long. Unmatched junction bases numbered 8, after V lost 2 bases and J lost 2 bases. Germline CDR1 reads GTSNPN; CDR2 reads SVGIG (reference sequence). The variable domain in full, with the rest retrieved from reference TRBV30 and TRBJ2-7, is SQTIHQWPATLVQPVGSPLSLECTVEGTSNPNLYWYRQAAGRGLQLLFYSVGIGQISSEVPQNLSASRPQDRQFILSSKKLLLSDSGFYLCAWSRGGPETYEQYFGPGTRLTVT.

The CDR3 is CASSRGGIYGYTF. CDR3 bases: TGTGCCAGCAGTCGTGGAGGGATCTATGGCTACACCTTC. This rearrangement joins TRBV7-8 to TRBJ1-2; D is unclear. V was trimmed by 6 bases and J by 4 bases, leaving 12 bases between them. Germline V gene data show CDR1 as SGHVS and CDR2 as FQNEAQ. The CDR3 is made up of 13 amino acids.

The chain combines TRBV5-6 with TRBJ2-7; 10 bases agree with TRBD2. Trimming cost V 5 bases and J 0 bases; bases outside gene matches: 2. Per germline, CDR1 SGHDT and CDR2 YYEEEE. This CDR3 region has 14 residues. Written as DNA, the CDR3 is TGTGCCAGCAGGCTAGCGGGGGACTCCTACGAGCAGTACTTC. Translation gives CASRLAGDSYEQYF. The complete variable domain, with remaining parts taken from reference TRBV5-6 and TRBJ2-7, reads DAGVTQSPTHLIKTRGQQVTLRCSPKSGHDTVSWYQQALGQGPQFIFQYYEEEERQRGNFPDRFSGHQFPNYSSELNVNALLLGDSALYLCASRLAGDSYEQYFGPGTRLTVT.

The chain joins TRBV30 to TRBJ2-7; 14 nucleotides agree with TRBD2. Per the germline V gene, CDR1 is GTSNPN and CDR2 is SVGIG (reference sequence). V was clipped by 5 bases and J by 12 bases; unmatched bases: 9. The CDR3 sequence is 13 residues long. CDR3 protein: CAWSQWTSGRSYF. For the CDR3, the DNA is TGTGCCTGGTCTCAATGGACTAGCGGGAGGTCGTACTTC.

In its sample, this clone was seen once. This sequence joins TRBV4-2 and TRBJ2-7; TRBD2 agrees at 9 bases. V was pared by 1 base and J by 3 bases, with 4 bases of the junction left unmatched. Germline-derived CDR1 and CDR2 are LGHNA and YNFKEQ. CDR3 length equals 15 residues. CDR3 sequence (DNA): TGTGCCAGCAGCCAAGTTAGCGGGAGAGGCTACGAGCAGTACTTC. As protein: CASSQVSGRGYEQYF.

This CDR3 reads CAISESPTRTSGNTIYF. CDR3 DNA: TGTGCCATCAGTGAGTCACCGACACGGACCTCTGGAAACACCATATATTTT. The chain is built from TRBV10-3 and TRBJ1-3; D gene unclear. CDR3 length equals 17 residues. Trimming took off 0 bases at V and 0 bases at J, with 12 bases between the two ends. Per germline, CDR1 ENHRY and CDR2 SYGVKD.

The rearrangement joins TRBV11-3 to TRBJ1-1, with unresolved D. Trimming shortened V by 1 base and J by 1 base, and 7 bases separated the two germline ends. The germline V gene encodes CDR1 SGHNT and CDR2 YENEEA. The CDR3 runs to 14 residues. In DNA, the CDR3 is TGTGCCAGCAGCTTAGGGGCCGGGAACACTGAAGCTTTCTTT. It codes for CASSLGAGNTEAFF.

This clone was seen only a few times. CDR3 amino acids: CASSQDHVGLAVDEQFF. The CDR3 nucleotides read TGCGCCAGCAGCCAAGATCACGTGGGACTAGCTGTAGATGAGCAGTTCTTC. The rearrangement links TRBV4-1 to TRBJ2-1, with 9 bases lining up with TRBD2. Germline lookup yields CDR1 MGHRA and CDR2 YSYEKL. V shed 0 bases and J 8 bases; nucleotides not matched to a gene: 11. The CDR3 extends over 17 amino acids.

The J gene is TRBJ2-3, the V gene TRBV19; unclear D gene. Between the trimmed V and J ends, which lost 3 bases and 1 base, there was a span of 5 bases. The CDR3 runs to 13 residues. Germline V lookup: CDR1 LNHDA, CDR2 SQIVND (reference sequence). CDR3 region: CASSMSGTDTQYF. The CDR3 bases are TGTGCCAGTAGTATGAGCGGCACAGATACGCAGTATTTT.

V and J are TRBV28 and TRBJ2-2; TRBD2 matches at 7 bases. The CDR3 loop spans 15 amino acids. Germline V CDR1 and CDR2: MDHEN, SYDVKM. The trim removed 4 bases at V and 3 bases at J, leaving 5 bases unmatched. This CDR3 is CASSSGGGDTGELFF. In nucleotides, the CDR3 is TGTGCCAGCAGTTCGGGAGGAGGGGACACCGGGGAGCTGTTTTTT.

This sequence joins TRBV9 and TRBJ2-7; 8 nucleotides align to TRBD1. The J segment lost 3 bases and the V segment lost 0 bases, leaving 8 bases of the junction unmatched. The CDR3 totals 16 residues. The germline V gene has CDR1 SGDLS and CDR2 YYNGEE. The CDR3 reads CASSVAFTGGFYEQYF. DNA for the CDR3: TGTGCCAGCAGCGTAGCTTTCACAGGGGGTTTCTACGAGCAGTACTTC.

V usage is TRBV7-2 and J usage is TRBJ1-1, with a possible D match to TRBD1 (5 bases). The V end was cut by 0 bases, the J end by 5 bases, with 13 bases between. Germline loops: CDR1 SGHTA, CDR2 FQGNSA. The CDR3 is 15 amino acids. CDR3 coding DNA: TGTGCCAGCAGCTTAGCGCTACAGGCAGTGACTGAAGCTTTCTTT. It yields the protein CASSLALQAVTEAFF.

The V and J genes are TRBV30 and TRBJ1-6; TRBD1 matches 8 bases. Germline trimming cut 0 bases from V and 5 bases from J; bases unmatched to any gene: 9. Germline-derived CDR1 and CDR2 are GTSNPN and SVGIG (reference sequence). This CDR3 region has 17 residues. CDR3 DNA: TGTGCCTGGAGTGTACTGTCTCCGGGACAGGATAATTCACCCCTCCACTTT. Protein: CAWSVLSPGQDNSPLHF.

The rearrangement uses TRBV7-8 and TRBJ2-3; D gene uncertain. V was pared by 5 bases and J by 4 bases, with 10 bases between. Germline lookup yields CDR1 SGHVS and CDR2 FQNEAQ. There are 13 residues in the CDR3. In DNA form, the CDR3 reads TGTGCCAGCAGCCCACCCCGGTCAGATACGCAGTATTTT. This sequence encodes CASSPPRSDTQYF.

J is TRBJ1-4 and V is TRBV19; D might be TRBD1 (5 bases). This CDR3 has 17 amino acids. The germline gives CDR1 LNHDA, CDR2 SQIVND (reference sequence). Between the trimmed V and J ends, which lost 4 bases and 8 bases, there was a span of 23 bases. The CDR3 region has the DNA TGTGCCAGTAGTACCCGATTCGGTCAGGGATTCGCGGAAAAACTGTTTTTT. Translation gives CASSTRFGQGFAEKLFF.

The chain carries TRBV4-1 and TRBJ1-2; 8 nucleotides agree with TRBD1. With 0 bases clipped from V and 0 bases from J, the junction kept 9 bases outside the gene matches. The germline V gene has CDR1 MGHRA and CDR2 YSYEKL. CDR3 size: 18 residues. CDR3 protein: CASSQEGTGGFANYGYTF. CDR3 nucleotide sequence: TGCGCCAGCAGCCAAGAGGGAACAGGGGGTTTCGCTAACTATGGCTACACCTTC.

V usage is TRBV4-2 and J usage is TRBJ2-1, with 13 bases aligning to TRBD2. Germline loops: CDR1 LGHNA, CDR2 YNFKEQ. Unmatched junction bases numbered 5, after V lost 4 bases and J lost 8 bases. This CDR3 is 15 amino acids long. The chain's CDR3 is CASSRRTSGSDEQFF. Here the CDR3 DNA reads TGTGCCAGCAGCCGCCGGACTAGCGGGAGCGATGAGCAGTTCTTC.

The V gene is TRBV6-1, the J gene TRBJ2-5; 8 bases align to TRBD1. This CDR3 region has 17 residues. V was pared by 1 base and J by 1 base, with 8 bases of the junction left unmatched. Germline CDR1 MNHNS, CDR2 SASEGT. The CDR3 region is CASSEGQGYLPQETQYF. DNA of the CDR3: TGTGCCAGCAGTGAAGGACAGGGGTATCTCCCCCAAGAGACCCAGTACTTC.

CDR3 residues: CASRSGLAENTGELFF. The CDR3 bases are TGTGCCAGCAGATCGGGACTAGCGGAGAACACCGGGGAGCTGTTTTTT. V is TRBV11-3 and J is TRBJ2-2, with 11 nucleotides matching TRBD2. V trimming: 6 bases; J trimming: 1 base; junction bases outside the gene matches: 4. The length of the CDR3 is 16 residues. CDR1 is SGHNT, CDR2 YENEEA, per germline.

This clone has only one observation. V gene TRBV18 combines with J gene TRBJ2-3; a possible D gene is TRBD2 (5 bases). The germline V and J ends were trimmed by 3 bases and 7 bases, with 17 bases remaining between them. The CDR3 is made up of 15 amino acids. Germline V lookup: CDR1 KGHSH, CDR2 LQKENI. CDR3: CASSPKRGTPNTQYF. In nucleotides, the CDR3 is TGTGCCAGCTCACCCAAACGGGGAACACCCAATACGCAGTATTTT.

The chain recombines TRBV4-2 with TRBJ1-2; possibly TRBD1 for D (5 bases). The CDR3 sequence is 13 residues long. Germline V lookup: CDR1 LGHNA, CDR2 YNFKEQ. Trimming cost V 1 base and J 7 bases, with 10 bases left between them. The chain's CDR3 is CASSQGGLGGYTF. The CDR3 coding sequence is TGTGCCAGCAGCCAAGGGGGACTGGGTGGCTACACCTTC.